This paragraph covers one T cell receptor (beta chain) sequence. These data are taken from a study of blood T cell repertoires in COVID-19. Overall study context: There were acute and convalescent COVID-19 samples, and they came from the United States, Italy and Spain. PBMCs, B-cell-depleted T cells, or T cells provided the cDNA or gDNA that made up the material.

Method: immunoSEQ multiplex PCR; TCRdb's copy keeps in-frame clones and lacks some. The data show fewer than 350,000 clones, approximately 85% seen once. Per germline, CDR1 MRHNA and CDR2 SNTAGT. The CDR3 length is 14 residues. V was cut by 2 bases and J by 1 base, with 5 bases left in between. Participants' reported clinical history set cohort assignment. V gene TRBV6-4 combines with J gene TRBJ2-2; no definite D call. This TCR derives from a woman aged 25 to 39 who had recovered from COVID-19. Sequenced input: PBMCs or T cells enriched from blood (not recorded which). CDR3 DNA sequence: TGTGCCAGCAGTGACCAAATGAACACCGGGGAGCTGTTTTTT. It encodes CASSDQMNTGELFF.